Each of the 30 T cell receptor beta chains below was sequenced from the same sample in a study of blood T cell repertoires in COVID-19. Sequencing used immunoSEQ multiplex PCR; TCRdb keeps in-frame clones, though not all of them. Of about 98,000 clones listed, roughly four fifths are singletons. The sequencing input was peripheral blood. The source of these receptors is a man aged 55 to 70 with acute or convalescent COVID-19.

The CDR3 DNA reads TGTGCCAGCAGTGACCCCGGGGGGGGGCTAGGCAAAAACATTCAGTACTTC. Translated: CASSDPGGGLGKNIQYF. The chain joins TRBV2 to TRBJ2-4, with TRBD2 matching 8 bases. The V gene's germline CDR1 is SNHLY and CDR2 FYNNEI. The CDR3 has 17 residues. J gave up 3 bases and V 3 bases, and 10 bases lay outside the gene matches. The full variable domain, its missing parts supplied by reference TRBV2 and TRBJ2-4, is EPEVTQTPSHQVTQMGQEVILRCVPISNHLYFYWYRQILGQKVEFLVSFYNNEISEKSEIFDDQFSVERPDGSNFTLKIRSTKLEDSAMYFCASSDPGGGLGKNIQYFGAGTRLSVL.

The rearrangement joins TRBV2 to TRBJ2-7, with TRBD1 matching over 9 bases. J gave up 3 bases and V 6 bases, and 3 bases lay outside the gene matches. Germline CDR1 is SNHLY and CDR2 is FYNNEI. This CDR3 comprises 13 residues. The CDR3 loop is CASRGTGIYEQYF. DNA for the CDR3: TGTGCCAGCAGGGGGACAGGGATCTACGAGCAGTACTTC.

The J gene is TRBJ2-1, the V gene TRBV29-1, with D possibly TRBD2 on 6 matching bases. This CDR3 has 14 amino acids. CDR1 SQVTM and CDR2 ANQGSEA come from the germline V gene. The V end lost 7 bases, the J end lost 6 bases, and 19 bases lay between the germline ends. DNA for the CDR3: TGCAGCGCTACTGGGCCAGCCGGGAGCAATGAGCAGTTCTTC. Protein product: CSATGPAGSNEQFF.

V is TRBV6-5 and J is TRBJ1-1; D is perhaps TRBD1 (6 bases). V lost 7 bases, J lost 4 bases, and 13 bases lay in between. The CDR3 contains 13 residues. Germline V gene lookup returns CDR1 MNHEY and CDR2 SVGAGI. The CDR3 loop reads CASKTGSGTEAFF. Here the CDR3 DNA reads TGTGCCAGCAAAACAGGGTCGGGCACTGAAGCTTTCTTT.

The J gene is TRBJ2-7, the V gene TRBV6-2 or TRBV6-3; 8 nucleotides match TRBD2. CDR1 and CDR2 from the germline V gene are MNHEY and SVGEGT. The CDR3 is 16 amino acids. Trimming cost V 5 bases and J 1 base; bases outside gene matches: 10. The CDR3 reads CASSTPYSGTSYEQYV. CDR3 bases: TGTGCCAGCAGTACCCCTTATAGCGGGACTTCCTACGAGCAGTACGTC.

This chain uses TRBV5-6 with TRBJ2-3; D is possibly TRBD2 (6 bases). Germline V gene data show CDR1 as SGHDT and CDR2 as YYEEEE. The V end was cut by 4 bases, the J end by 8 bases, with 14 bases between. The CDR3 covers 13 residues. For the CDR3, the DNA is TGTGCCAGCAGCCCCGCTTTCGGGGGTACGCAGTATTTT. Its protein product is CASSPAFGGTQYF.

The V and J genes are TRBV5-8 and TRBJ1-3; a weak D match, TRBD1 (6 bases). The CDR3 is 15 residues long. V gave up 0 bases and J gave up 0 bases, with 7 bases separating them. The germline CDR1 and CDR2 sequences are SGHTS and YDEGEE. The CDR3 loop is CASSLEDSSGNTIYF. CDR3 nucleotide sequence: TGTGCCAGCAGCTTGGAGGACAGCTCTGGAAACACCATATATTTT.

This clone was counted once. The V and J genes are TRBV4-2 and TRBJ2-2; 12 nucleotides match TRBD2. Germline V gene data show CDR1 as LGHNA and CDR2 as YNFKEQ. The CDR3 runs to 18 residues. V dropped 4 bases and J dropped 1; count of bases not matched to a gene: 7. The CDR3 region is CASSLNRTSGVNTGELFF. In DNA form, the CDR3 reads TGTGCCAGCAGCCTAAACAGGACTAGCGGGGTGAACACCGGGGAGCTGTTTTTT.

The rearrangement links TRBV29-1 to TRBJ2-1; perhaps TRBD1 as D (6 bases). This CDR3 region has 18 residues. The germline gives CDR1 SQVTM, CDR2 ANQGSEA. With 3 bases removed from V and 8 bases from J, the gap between germline ends came to 29 bases. This CDR3 is CSVDFPPGEVGAFHEQFF. CDR3 sequence (DNA): TGCAGCGTTGATTTTCCTCCAGGGGAAGTCGGGGCCTTTCATGAGCAGTTCTTC.

V gene TRBV9 combines with J gene TRBJ2-3; the match to TRBD2 covers 9 bases. Losses at the gene ends were 4 bases for V and 0 bases for J; bases not matched to a gene: 6. CDR1 is SGDLS, CDR2 YYNGEE, per germline. The CDR3 sequence is 16 residues long. The CDR3 loop is CASSPYAGGSTDTQYF. DNA for the CDR3: TGTGCCAGCAGCCCTTACGCGGGGGGGAGCACAGATACGCAGTATTTT. Combining the CDR3 with reference TRBV9 and TRBJ2-3 gives the whole variable domain DSGVTQTPKHLITATGQRVTLRCSPRSGDLSVYWYQQSLDQGLQFLIQYYNGEERAKGNILERFSAQQFPDLHSELNLSSLELGDSALYFCASSPYAGGSTDTQYFGPGTRLTVL.

The V call is TRBV6-1, the J call TRBJ1-2; D ambiguous. This CDR3 comprises 15 residues. The germline V and J ends were trimmed by 1 base and 4 bases, with 13 bases remaining between them. CDR1 is MNHNS, CDR2 SASEGT, per germline. The CDR3 here is CASSEGPLRLYGYTF. In DNA form, the CDR3 reads TGTGCCAGCAGTGAAGGGCCCCTTAGACTCTATGGCTACACCTTC.

J is TRBJ1-5 and V is TRBV30; tentatively, D is TRBD1 (6 bases). The germline gives CDR1 GTSNPN, CDR2 SVGIG (reference sequence). Deletions cut 1 base from V and 11 bases from J, with 15 bases between. CDR3 length equals 13 residues. This CDR3 is CAWSGATGQTQHF. The CDR3 bases are TGTGCCTGGAGTGGCGCGACAGGCCAGACCCAGCATTTT.

V gene TRBV6-4 combines with J gene TRBJ2-5; TRBD2 agrees at 12 bases. The germline V gene has CDR1 MRHNA and CDR2 SNTAGT. This CDR3 region has 15 residues. The ends lost 8 bases at V and 2 bases at J; junction bases unmatched: 6. The CDR3: CASAGTSGPQETQYF. The CDR3 DNA reads as TGTGCCAGCGCCGGGACTAGCGGGCCACAAGAGACCCAGTACTTC.

J is TRBJ2-7 and V is TRBV27; D ambiguous. The V end was cut by 6 bases, the J end by 0 bases, with 9 bases between. The CDR3 sequence is 13 residues long. Germline-derived CDR1 and CDR2 are MNHEY and SMNVEV (reference sequence). CDR3 sequence (DNA): TGTGCCAGCAGGCCCCCGGTCTCCTACGAGCAGTACTTC. Its protein product is CASRPPVSYEQYF.

The V call is TRBV3-1 (or the pseudogene TRBV3-2), the J call TRBJ1-6, with D perhaps matching TRBD1 (5 bases). CDR1 and CDR2 (germline): LGHDT, YNNKEL (reference sequence). V was cut by 4 bases and J by 2 bases, with 6 bases left in between. CDR3 length equals 14 residues. In nucleotides, the CDR3 is TGTGCCAGCAGCCTACAGGCCTATAATTCACCCCTCCACTTT. This translates into CASSLQAYNSPLHF.

The chain carries TRBV30 and TRBJ1-3; 7 positions match TRBD1. Germline V lookup: CDR1 GTSNPN, CDR2 SVGIG (reference sequence). The CDR3 totals 15 residues. V lost 5 bases and J lost 4; bases outside the gene matches: 11. The CDR3 spells CAWARTGRTGNTIYF. The CDR3 DNA reads TGTGCCTGGGCCCGGACAGGAAGAACGGGAAACACCATATATTTT.

The chain employs TRBV3-1 (or the pseudogene TRBV3-2) and TRBJ1-1; D gene uncertain. The CDR3 consists of 14 residues. CDR1 and CDR2 from the germline V gene are LGHDT and YNNKEL (reference sequence). Trimming cost V 1 base and J 5 bases, with 11 bases left between them. DNA of the CDR3: TGTGCCAGCAGCCAAGTGACACGGGGTACTGAAGCTTTCTTT. This gives the protein CASSQVTRGTEAFF.

The chain has TRBV9 and TRBJ2-2; 7 nucleotides line up with TRBD1. CDR1 is SGDLS, CDR2 YYNGEE, per germline. V shed 3 bases and J 0 bases; nucleotides not matched to a gene: 5. The CDR3 has 16 amino acids. The CDR3 DNA is TGTGCCAGCAGCGCAAGGGGGCGGGCGAACACCGGGGAGCTGTTTTTT. It yields the protein CASSARGRANTGELFF.

The chain is built from TRBV12-3 or TRBV12-4 and TRBJ1-1; D not resolved. The V end lost 3 bases, the J end lost 1 base, and 6 bases lay between the germline ends. The CDR3 loop spans 13 amino acids. CDR3 DNA sequence: TGTGCCAGCAGTTTCCCAGGGAACACTGAAGCTTTCTTT. This gives the protein CASSFPGNTEAFF.

The rearrangement links TRBV6-1 to TRBJ2-3; 9 bases map to TRBD1. Germline CDR1 is MNHNS and CDR2 is SASEGT. The V gene end was trimmed by 3 bases and the J gene end by 5 bases; junction bases not matched to a gene: 3. The length of the CDR3 is 14 residues. In DNA, the CDR3 is TGTGCCAGCAGTGACCCGGGACAGGGAGATACGCAGTATTTT. Amino acid sequence: CASSDPGQGDTQYF.

The V and J genes are TRBV5-4 and TRBJ2-7, with D uncertain. The CDR3 consists of 13 residues. Germline CDR1 and CDR2: SGHNT and YYREEE (reference sequence). Trimming removed 0 bases from V and 0 bases from J, with 4 bases in between. The CDR3 DNA reads as TGTGCCAGCAGCTTGGACTACTCCTACGAGCAGTACTTC. It yields the protein CASSLDYSYEQYF.

The V gene is TRBV5-1, the J gene TRBJ1-4, with 11 bases fitting TRBD1. Germline trimming cut 4 bases from V and 8 bases from J; bases unmatched to any gene: 4. The CDR3 covers 14 residues. Germline CDR1 is SGHRS and CDR2 is YFSETQ. DNA for the CDR3: TGCGCCAGCAGCCCGGGACAGGGGGACGAAAAACTGTTTTTT. This gives the protein CASSPGQGDEKLFF.

The V call is TRBV11-3, the J call TRBJ1-2; D uncertain. Germline CDR1 and CDR2: SGHNT and YENEEA. The CDR3 is 12 amino acids. Trimming left V 5 bases short and J 2 bases short, with 6 bases between. CDR3 region: CASSRENYGYTF. CDR3 DNA: TGTGCCAGCAGCAGGGAGAACTATGGCTACACCTTC.

This sequence joins TRBV6-2 or TRBV6-3 and TRBJ2-1, with 10 bases aligning to TRBD2. Germline V CDR1 and CDR2: MNHEY, SVGEGT. This CDR3 has 16 amino acids. The ends lost 4 bases at V and 5 bases at J; junction bases unmatched: 8. The CDR3 DNA is TGTGCCAGCAGTTCGCAGCGGGGGGGCTTTCACAATGAGCAGTTCTTC. Its protein is CASSSQRGGFHNEQFF.

The chain carries TRBV6-5 and TRBJ2-7, with 10 bases identical to TRBD2. The CDR3 runs 12 residues. From germline, CDR1 is MNHEY and CDR2 SVGAGI. The V gene end was trimmed by 10 bases and the J gene end by 3 bases; junction bases not matched to a gene: 3. Here the CDR3 reads CATSGGRYEQYF. The DNA for the CDR3 is TGTGCCACTAGCGGGGGACGCTACGAGCAGTACTTC.

The gene calls are TRBV14 and TRBJ1-3; the D is unclear. The CDR3 runs to 12 residues. CDR1 is SGHDN and CDR2 is FVKESK in the germline V gene. The V and J ends lost 3 bases and 7 bases respectively, with 7 bases between them. The CDR3 DNA is TGTGCCAGCAGCCAGGGCAGTAACACCATATATTTT. This sequence encodes CASSQGSNTIYF.

This chain uses TRBV3-1 (or the pseudogene TRBV3-2) with TRBJ1-1; D is unresolved. The CDR3 has 12 residues. V lost 4 bases and J 4 bases, leaving 7 bases between the germline ends. Per the germline V gene, CDR1 is LGHDT and CDR2 is YNNKEL (reference sequence). The CDR3 sequence is CASSLPGTEAFF. The DNA for the CDR3 is TGTGCCAGCAGCCTCCCAGGCACTGAAGCTTTCTTT.

Worth noting for this clone: This sample also contains other DNA sequences that code for the same CDR3. This chain connects TRBV19 to TRBJ1-1; D may be TRBD1 (5 bases). The CDR3 length is 11 residues. Trimming left V 11 bases short and J 5 bases short, with 12 bases between. Germline values: CDR1 LNHDA, CDR2 SQIVND (reference sequence). CDR3 loop: CALWGGTEAFF. For the CDR3, the DNA is TGTGCCCTTTGGGGGGGAACTGAAGCTTTCTTT. The variable domain in full, completed from reference TRBV19 and TRBJ1-1, reads DGGITQSPKYLFRKEGQNVTLSCEQNLNHDAMYWYRQDPGQGLRLIYYSQIVNDFQKGDIAEGYSVSREKKESFPLTVTSAQKNPTAFYLCALWGGTEAFFGQGTRLTVV.

This chain's CDR3 is CASNQQTSTDTQYF. CDR3 sequence (DNA): TGCGCCAGCAACCAGCAGACTAGCACAGATACGCAGTATTTT. The V gene is TRBV5-1, the J gene TRBJ2-3; no firm D call. Germline loops: CDR1 SGHRS, CDR2 YFSETQ. Trimming stripped 6 bases from V and 0 bases from J, with 11 bases between. The CDR3 runs 14 residues.

This sequence joins TRBV3-1 (or the pseudogene TRBV3-2) and TRBJ2-7; 9 bases agree with TRBD2. Germline-derived CDR1 and CDR2 are LGHDT and YNNKEL (reference sequence). V gave up 0 bases and J gave up 5 bases; unmatched junction bases: 11. The CDR3 extends over 17 amino acids. In DNA form, the CDR3 reads TGTGCCAGCAGCCAAGACGGGACTAGCTGGATTGTGGACGAGCAGTACTTC. Amino acids: CASSQDGTSWIVDEQYF.